The 32 T cell receptor beta chains below all came from one sample that was sequenced in a study of T cell responses to AZD1222 COVID-19 vaccine (dated by TCRdb to 2020 to 2023). To prepare the library, the immunoSEQ multiplex PCR assay was applied. TCRdb obtained this table from immuneACCESS and retained in-frame rearrangements with V and J assigned. These tables miss some clones; where compared with another copy, unresolved V genes account for less than half of the shortfall, and the remainder is unexplained. This sample holds 150,000 or so clones; 90% to 95% were observed only once. Clones ranked in the top ten supply about 3.7% of the sample. Read against the paper, the sample's time point label means: baseline before first vaccination. The starting material was peripheral blood, obtained on day 0 of AZD1222 vaccination. The receptors originated from an adult in good health.

J is TRBJ1-5 and V is TRBV6-5; no clear D gene. Germline assignment: CDR1 MNHEY and CDR2 SVGAGI. This CDR3 contains 14 residues. V was pared by 6 bases and J by 3 bases, with 12 bases between. The DNA for the CDR3 is TGTGCCAGCAGATCAGTGGGTTCCAATCAGCCCCAGCATTTT. It yields the protein CASRSVGSNQPQHF.

This clone was observed a single time. The chain joins TRBV7-8 to TRBJ1-5, with 7 bases aligning to TRBD1. The CDR3 extends over 14 amino acids. V lost 5 bases and J lost 4; bases outside the gene matches: 5. Per the germline V gene, CDR1 is SGHVS and CDR2 is FQNEAQ. The CDR3 here is CASSATGANQPQHF. For the CDR3, the DNA is TGTGCCAGCAGCGCCACAGGGGCAAATCAGCCCCAGCATTTT.

The chain couples TRBV7-2 to TRBJ2-2; tentative D call: TRBD1 (5 bases). Germline CDR1 SGHTA, CDR2 FQGNSA. The CDR3 runs to 14 residues. V was pared by 1 base and J by 7 bases, with 10 bases between. The CDR3 spells CASSLEGLSGELFF. DNA for the CDR3: TGTGCCAGCAGCTTAGAGGGGTTGAGCGGGGAGCTGTTTTTT.

V is TRBV5-1 and J is TRBJ2-2; 9 nucleotides line up with TRBD2. Looked up from germline, CDR1 is SGHRS and CDR2 is YFSETQ. The CDR3 runs to 17 residues. Trimming removed 3 bases from V and 0 bases from J; junction bases left unmatched: 6. The DNA of the CDR3 is TGCGCCAGCAGCTCTAGGCTAGCGGGATCGAACACCGGGGAGCTGTTTTTT. This sequence encodes CASSSRLAGSNTGELFF.

This clone was observed once. This CDR3 is also generated by other DNA sequences in the sample. The rearrangement links TRBV20-1 to TRBJ1-1; D unclear. CDR1 and CDR2 from the germline V gene are DFQATT and SNEGSKA (reference sequence). The CDR3 is 11 residues long. Trimming took off 5 bases at V and 3 bases at J, with 7 bases between the two ends. The CDR3 DNA follows: TGCAGTGCTCGTAGGGACACTGAAGCTTTCTTT. This encodes CSARRDTEAFF.

J is TRBJ2-1 and V is TRBV29-1; a weak D match, TRBD1 (5 bases). V was shortened by 0 bases and J by 7 bases, with 13 bases between the two germline ends. The CDR3 spans 14 residues. Per germline, CDR1 SQVTM and CDR2 ANQGSEA. The CDR3: CSVEEVGKGNEQFF. DNA for the CDR3: TGCAGCGTTGAAGAGGTGGGGAAGGGGAATGAGCAGTTCTTC.

This chain uses TRBV28 with TRBJ2-7; 9 bases map to TRBD1. Germline V gives CDR1 MDHEN, CDR2 SYDVKM. This CDR3 comprises 14 residues. The V and J ends lost 6 bases and 7 bases, in that order; junction bases with no gene match: 10. CDR3 region: CASSRGQGTGEQYF. CDR3 coding DNA: TGTGCCAGCAGCCGTGGACAGGGGACGGGTGAGCAGTACTTC. The full variable domain, with the rest looked up from reference TRBV28 and TRBJ2-7, is DVKVTQSSRYLVKRTGEKVFLECVQDMDHENMFWYRQDPGLGLRLIYFSYDVKMKEKGDIPEGYSVSREKKERFSLILESASTNQTSMYLCASSRGQGTGEQYFGPGTRLTVT.

The genes are TRBV28 and TRBJ2-5; the match to TRBD1 covers 7 bases. Trimming cost V 4 bases and J 9 bases; bases outside gene matches: 11. The germline V gene has CDR1 MDHEN and CDR2 SYDVKM. The CDR3 contains 14 residues. The CDR3: CASSYGQARAAQYF. CDR3 bases: TGTGCCAGCAGTTACGGACAGGCCAGAGCGGCCCAGTACTTC.

The chain is built from TRBV27 and TRBJ2-1; D may be TRBD2 (7 bases). The length of the CDR3 is 13 residues. Between the trimmed V and J ends, which lost 6 bases and 9 bases, there was a span of 15 bases. The V gene's germline CDR1 is MNHEY and CDR2 SMNVEV (reference sequence). The chain's CDR3 is CASSLGGAPEQFF. The CDR3 region has the DNA TGTGCCAGCAGCCTAGGGGGGGCCCCTGAGCAGTTCTTC.

V is TRBV28 and J is TRBJ2-6; D might be TRBD1 (6 bases). The CDR3 loop spans 18 amino acids. Trimming removed 6 bases from V and 2 bases from J, with 20 bases in between. In germline, CDR1 is MDHEN, CDR2 SYDVKM. CDR3 nucleotide sequence: TGTGCCAGCAGCCCCCGGGACACCCAAGCCACTGGGGCCAACGTCCTGACTTTC. Protein: CASSPRDTQATGANVLTF.

This clone was seen once. The V call is TRBV5-1, the J call TRBJ1-1; 7 nucleotides match TRBD1. After removal of 5 bases from V and 5 bases from J, the junction contained 15 bases not matched to a gene. Germline V gene data show CDR1 as SGHRS and CDR2 as YFSETQ. The CDR3 is 16 amino acids. CDR3 region: CASRRLTGSLRTEAFF. CDR3 coding DNA: TGCGCCAGCAGGAGACTGACAGGGTCTTTGAGAACTGAAGCTTTCTTT.

This chain connects TRBV6-5 to TRBJ2-7; 8 positions match TRBD1. Per the germline V gene, CDR1 is MNHEY and CDR2 is SVGAGI. The CDR3 sequence is 12 residues long. J was trimmed by 0 bases and V by 9 bases; bases with no gene match: 1. The CDR3 nucleotides are TGTGCCAGTACAGGGGGCTCCTACGAGCAGTACTTC. This codes for CASTGGSYEQYF.

This clone was picked up one time. A read error may account for a junction end that differs from germline. The chain has TRBV5-4 and TRBJ1-4; 7 nucleotides agree with TRBD1. Germline V gene sequence: CDR1 SGHNT, CDR2 YYREEE (reference sequence). This CDR3 is 16 amino acids long. DNA for the CDR3: TGTGCCAGCAGTTTGGGGGGACAGCAAACTAATGAAAAACTGTTTTTT. Its protein is CASSLGGQQTNEKLFF.

The chain recombines TRBV24-1 with TRBJ2-5; possibly TRBD2 for D (6 bases). CDR1 and CDR2 (germline): KGHDR, SFDVKD. The CDR3 has 14 amino acids. Trimming pared 4 bases from V and 0 bases from J, leaving 8 bases between. This chain's CDR3 is CATSEGGHQETQYF. DNA for the CDR3: TGTGCCACCAGTGAGGGGGGTCACCAAGAGACCCAGTACTTC.

V and J are TRBV5-1 and TRBJ2-1; TRBD2 aligns across 10 bases. Trimming took 4 bases from V and 0 from J; bases not matched to a gene: 16. The CDR3 is 20 amino acids. The germline CDR1 and CDR2 sequences are SGHRS and YFSETQ. The chain's CDR3 is CASSPKVGLAATSSYNEQFF. For the CDR3, the DNA is TGCGCCAGCAGCCCGAAAGTAGGACTAGCGGCCACTAGCTCCTACAATGAGCAGTTCTTC.

The CDR3 sequence is CASNHRGPNTEAFF. The CDR3 DNA follows: TGTGCCAGCAACCACCGAGGGCCGAACACTGAAGCTTTCTTT. V and J are TRBV7-3 and TRBJ1-1; D ambiguous. V lost 7 bases and J lost 1, with 13 bases in between. Germline V gene data show CDR1 as SGHTA and CDR2 as FQGTGA. CDR3 size: 14 residues.

The V call is TRBV19, the J call TRBJ2-7; TRBD1 matches 7 bases. V shed 5 bases and J 0 bases; nucleotides not matched to a gene: 10. Germline V gives CDR1 LNHDA, CDR2 SQIVND (reference sequence). The CDR3 length is 16 residues. CDR3 nucleotides: TGTGCCAGTAGTGGGGCCGACAGGGCCCCCTCCTACGAGCAGTACTTC. Translated: CASSGADRAPSYEQYF.

The gene calls are TRBV10-2 and TRBJ1-2, with D hard to call. The V end lost 3 bases, the J end lost 3 bases, and 14 bases lay between the germline ends. This CDR3 comprises 15 residues. Looked up from germline, CDR1 is WSHSY and CDR2 is SAAADI. The CDR3 DNA sequence: TGCGCCAGCAGTGACATATCACACGTATACTATGGCTACACCTTC. It translates to CASSDISHVYYGYTF.

The genes are TRBV9 and TRBJ2-5; the D is unclear. The CDR3 contains 12 residues. Trimming pared 4 bases from V and 4 bases from J, leaving 8 bases between. Germline CDR1 is SGDLS and CDR2 is YYNGEE. The CDR3 DNA is TGTGCCAGCAGCTTAAACGGAGAGACCCAGTACTTC. It yields the protein CASSLNGETQYF.

V is TRBV6-5 and J is TRBJ1-1; TRBD1 aligns across 7 bases. The germline gives CDR1 MNHEY, CDR2 SVGAGI. V shed 0 bases and J 1 base; nucleotides not matched to a gene: 5. The CDR3 extends over 16 amino acids. Written as DNA, the CDR3 is TGTGCCAGCAGTTACTCCACGACAGGGTCGAACACTGAAGCTTTCTTT. Protein: CASSYSTTGSNTEAFF.

The genes are TRBV5-1 and TRBJ1-4; 7 positions match TRBD1. V trimming: 4 bases; J trimming: 7 bases; junction bases outside the gene matches: 16. Germline CDR1 SGHRS, CDR2 YFSETQ. The CDR3 length is 17 residues. In nucleotides, the CDR3 is TGCGCCAGCAGCCGGAGGGGGCCAGGGGCGAATGGTGAAAAACTGTTTTTT. Its translation: CASSRRGPGANGEKLFF.

This sequence joins TRBV18 and TRBJ1-5; TRBD1 aligns across 8 bases. Germline V CDR1 and CDR2: KGHSH, LQKENI. This CDR3 contains 16 residues. V was clipped by 3 bases and J by 5 bases; unmatched bases: 9. The CDR3 nucleotides read TGTGCCAGCTCACCGCTGTCGACAGGGGTAGATCAGCCCCAGCATTTT. This codes for CASSPLSTGVDQPQHF. Full variable domain (outside the CDR3, taken from reference TRBV18 and TRBJ1-5): NAGVMQNPRHLVRRRGQEARLRCSPMKGHSHVYWYRQLPEEGLKFMVYLQKENIIDESGMPKERFSAEFPKEGPSILRIQQVVRGDSAAYFCASSPLSTGVDQPQHFGDGTRLSIL.

This clone appeared once. The rearrangement uses TRBV10-3 and TRBJ2-7; D remains unclear. Deletions cut 3 bases from V and 3 bases from J, with 9 bases between. Per the germline V gene, CDR1 is ENHRY and CDR2 is SYGVKD. CDR3 size: 13 residues. The CDR3 here is CAISEDQDYEQYF. CDR3 in DNA: TGTGCCATCAGTGAAGACCAAGACTACGAGCAGTACTTC.

Concerning this clone itself: The CDR3 carries no conserved terminal phenylalanine or tryptophan, so it likely arises from a read error. The DNA is left out, because the CDR3 cannot be placed on it with certainty; the CDR3 is given as TCRdb lists it. This chain joins TRBV5-4 and TRBJ2-7; the tabulated D call, TRBD2, remains unverified against the DNA. CDR1 and CDR2 (germline): SGHNT, YYREEE (reference sequence). The CDR3 region is 13 residues in length, termini included. The CDR3 loop is CASSSGTSNRWVI.

This clone was observed once. The genes are TRBV6-4 and TRBJ2-1; a possible D gene is TRBD2 (10 bases). The CDR3 extends over 15 amino acids. The V end was cut by 4 bases, the J end by 8 bases, with 18 bases between. Germline-derived CDR1 and CDR2 are MRHNA and SNTAGT. The CDR3: CASSAGTGTSDEQFF. The CDR3 nucleotides are TGTGCCAGCAGTGCCGGGACAGGGACTAGCGATGAGCAGTTCTTC.

The chain links TRBV5-5 to TRBJ2-7; perhaps TRBD2 as D (5 bases). V shed 8 bases and J shed 1 base, with 13 bases lying between them. The germline gives CDR1 SGHKS, CDR2 YYEKEE (reference sequence). This CDR3 comprises 13 residues. DNA of the CDR3: TGTGCCAGTTTTAAGGAGGAATCCTACGAGCAGTACTTC. Residues: CASFKEESYEQYF.

The chain uses TRBV7-8 and TRBJ1-2, with D possibly matching TRBD1 (6 bases). The CDR3 spans 14 residues. Germline assignment: CDR1 SGHVS and CDR2 FQNEAQ. V lost 2 bases and J lost 6, with 13 bases in between. CDR3 DNA: TGTGCCAGCAGCTTACTGCAGGGGACGGATGGCTACACCTTC. Translated: CASSLLQGTDGYTF.

The V gene is TRBV7-2, the J gene TRBJ2-1; 9 bases align to TRBD2. The CDR3 spans 16 residues. Germline-derived CDR1 and CDR2 are SGHTA and FQGNSA. V trimming: 5 bases; J trimming: 2 bases; junction bases outside the gene matches: 7. The CDR3: CASSQISGRPYNEQFF. The CDR3 DNA is TGTGCCAGCAGCCAGATTAGCGGGAGACCCTACAATGAGCAGTTCTTC.

The chain links TRBV5-6 to TRBJ1-2, with TRBD1 matching 9 bases. The J segment lost 8 bases and the V segment lost 3 bases, leaving 14 bases of the junction unmatched. The CDR3 extends over 16 amino acids. Per the germline V gene, CDR1 is SGHDT and CDR2 is YYEEEE. The CDR3 region is CASSYVGDRVLMGYTF. Written as DNA, the CDR3 is TGTGCCAGCAGCTACGTGGGGGACAGGGTCCTGATGGGCTACACCTTC. The full variable domain, with the rest looked up from reference TRBV5-6 and TRBJ1-2, is DAGVTQSPTHLIKTRGQQVTLRCSPKSGHDTVSWYQQALGQGPQFIFQYYEEEERQRGNFPDRFSGHQFPNYSSELNVNALLLGDSALYLCASSYVGDRVLMGYTFGSGTRLTVV.

The chain combines TRBV12-3 or TRBV12-4 with TRBJ1-1; D gene uncertain. The CDR3 sequence is 13 residues long. The V and J ends lost 5 bases and 10 bases respectively, with 17 bases between them. The CDR3, as DNA: TGTGCCAGCAGTCCGCACTTGGCTTTGAGAGCTTTCTTT. Amino acids: CASSPHLALRAFF.

The rearrangement links TRBV5-1 to TRBJ2-1, with TRBD1 identical over 10 bases. Germline CDR1 is SGHRS and CDR2 is YFSETQ. The V gene end was trimmed by 4 bases and the J gene end by 3 bases; junction bases not matched to a gene: 4. This CDR3 spans 15 amino acids. The CDR3 sequence: CASSPGTGVYNEQFF. CDR3 nucleotides: TGCGCCAGCAGCCCCGGGACAGGGGTCTACAATGAGCAGTTCTTC.

The V and J genes are TRBV2 and TRBJ2-4; no clear D gene. The CDR3 has 10 residues. V lost 6 bases and J 8 bases, leaving 5 bases between the germline ends. The germline CDR1 and CDR2 sequences are SNHLY and FYNNEI. The chain's CDR3 is CASRTDIQYF. The CDR3 coding sequence is TGTGCCAGCAGAACGGACATTCAGTACTTC. Together with reference TRBV2 and TRBJ2-4, the CDR3 gives the full variable domain: EPEVTQTPSHQVTQMGQEVILRCVPISNHLYFYWYRQILGQKVEFLVSFYNNEISEKSEIFDDQFSVERPDGSNFTLKIRSTKLEDSAMYFCASRTDIQYFGAGTRLSVL.